This T cell receptor (beta chain) was sequenced in a study of OX40 agonist ivuxolimab in advanced cancers. Study overall: The study treated patients with ivuxolimab, an agonistic anti-OX40 (CD134) antibody. Under the entry rules, prior anti-PD-1, anti-PD-L1 or anti-CTLA-4 therapy was allowed, and 40% had some.

Study findings and constraints: Among T cells, CD8+ cells averaged more expanded clones than CD4+ cells.

Blood sampling was done at baseline, cycle 4 day 1, and cycle 7 day 1. Regarding this clone: Antigen unknown. Germline is not matched at one junction end, which may reflect a read error.

The table came from immunoSEQ multiplex PCR; TCRdb's copy has only in-frame clones and leaves some out. There are about 67,000 clones in the sample; around 80% occur only once, and around 8.2% lies in the top ten. This receptor was obtained from an adult with an advanced solid tumor such as melanoma, head and neck, liver or kidney cancer. Source: CD4+ or CD8+ T cells sorted from blood, taken in a trial of the OX40 agonist ivuxolimab.

In nucleotides, the CDR3 is TGCGCCAGCATTCAGCCCCAGCATTTT. Translation gives CASIQPQHF. The rearrangement uses TRBV5-1 and TRBJ1-5; no definite D call. Germline-derived CDR1 and CDR2 are SGHRS and YFSETQ. The CDR3 totals 9 residues.